This T cell receptor (beta chain) was recovered during a study of metastatic and nonmetastatic thyroid tumors. Study-level background: It was across blood and tumor or nodule tissue from malignant and benign thyroid patients that repertoires were compared.

Patients were all untreated before their thyroid surgery. The authors' processing: In papillary thyroid cancer, a distant-metastasis classifier was built using CDR3 differences across clinicopathological groups. TCRdb ran MiXCR on the PCR reads. TCRdb's processing, not the authors' own work, is the source of the V and J calls. The profile shows roughly 75,000 clones, approximately 12% of them singletons. Study findings and constraints: According to reports, the diversity of TCR beta was significantly higher in malignant thyroid tumors than in benign nodules, and this held in both blood and tumor samples.

Ten or more counts support this clone. As yet, its antigen is unknown. CDR3 size: 14 residues. Germline assignment: CDR1 MNHEY and CDR2 SVGAGI. Trimming stripped 0 bases from V and 3 bases from J, with 8 bases between. What was sequenced was tumor tissue. The J gene is TRBJ2-5, the V gene TRBV6-5, with no clear D. The source is a female donor with papillary thyroid cancer or a benign thyroid nodule (not recorded which). Some clones in this sample may be carry-over from other donors' samples. CDR3 loop: CASSYSKSEETQYF. CDR3 DNA sequence: TGTGCCAGCAGTTACTCGAAGAGCGAAGAGACCCAGTACTTC.